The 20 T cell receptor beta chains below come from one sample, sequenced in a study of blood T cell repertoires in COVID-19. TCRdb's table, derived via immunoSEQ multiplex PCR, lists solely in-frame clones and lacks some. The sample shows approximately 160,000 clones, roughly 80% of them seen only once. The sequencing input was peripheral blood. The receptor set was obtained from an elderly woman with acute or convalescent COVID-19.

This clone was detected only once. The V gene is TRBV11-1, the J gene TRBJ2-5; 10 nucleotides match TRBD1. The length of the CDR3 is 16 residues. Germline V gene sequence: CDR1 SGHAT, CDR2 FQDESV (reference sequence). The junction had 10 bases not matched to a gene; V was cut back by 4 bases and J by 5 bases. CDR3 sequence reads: CASSSSPGQGYETQYF. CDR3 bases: TGTGCCAGCAGCTCATCTCCGGGACAGGGGTACGAGACCCAGTACTTC.

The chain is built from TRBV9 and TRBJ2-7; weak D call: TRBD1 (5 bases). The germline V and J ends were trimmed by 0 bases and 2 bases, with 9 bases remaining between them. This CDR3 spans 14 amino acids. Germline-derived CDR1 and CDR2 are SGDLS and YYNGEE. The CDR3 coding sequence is TGTGCCAGCAGCGTAGGGGGCCAGGCCTACGAGCAGTACTTC. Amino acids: CASSVGGQAYEQYF.

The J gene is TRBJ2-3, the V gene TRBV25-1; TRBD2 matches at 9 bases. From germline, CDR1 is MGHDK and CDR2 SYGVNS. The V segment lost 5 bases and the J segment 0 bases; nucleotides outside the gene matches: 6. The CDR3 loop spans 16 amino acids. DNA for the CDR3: TGTGCCAGCAGTTCCATAGCGGGGGCCAGCACAGATACGCAGTATTTT. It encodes CASSSIAGASTDTQYF.

CDR3 sequence: CASRLEGTKQFF. The CDR3 DNA follows: TGCGCCAGCAGGCTCGAAGGGACAAAGCAGTTCTTC. The V call is TRBV5-1, the J call TRBJ2-1; D possibly corresponds to TRBD1 (6 bases). V was trimmed by 5 bases and J by 11 bases, leaving 14 bases between them. This CDR3 is built from 12 residues. Germline assignment: CDR1 SGHRS and CDR2 YFSETQ.

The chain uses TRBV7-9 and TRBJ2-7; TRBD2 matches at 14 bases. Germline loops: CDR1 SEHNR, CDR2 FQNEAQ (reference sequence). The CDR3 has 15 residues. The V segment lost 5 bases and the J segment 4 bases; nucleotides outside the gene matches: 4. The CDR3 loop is CASSPGTSGGYEQYF. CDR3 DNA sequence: TGTGCCAGCAGCCCCGGGACTAGCGGGGGATACGAGCAGTACTTC.

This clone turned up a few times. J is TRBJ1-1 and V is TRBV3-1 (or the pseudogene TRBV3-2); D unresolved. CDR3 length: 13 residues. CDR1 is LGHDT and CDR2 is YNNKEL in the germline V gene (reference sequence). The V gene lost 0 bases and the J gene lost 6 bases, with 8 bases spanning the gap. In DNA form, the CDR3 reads TGTGCCAGCAGCCAAGACGGGAGGGCTGAAGCTTTCTTT. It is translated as CASSQDGRAEAFF.

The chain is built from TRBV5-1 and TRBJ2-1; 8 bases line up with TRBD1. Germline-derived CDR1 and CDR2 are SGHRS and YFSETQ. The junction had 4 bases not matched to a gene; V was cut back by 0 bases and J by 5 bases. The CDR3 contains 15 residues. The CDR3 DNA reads TGCGCCAGCAGCTTGGGGACAGGGTACCACAATGAGCAGTTCTTC. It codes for CASSLGTGYHNEQFF.

CDR3 loop: CASSQSIPRGATPTDTQYF. The CDR3 DNA sequence: TGCGCCAGCAGCCAATCAATCCCGCGGGGGGCCACCCCCACAGATACGCAGTATTTT. The chain employs TRBV4-3 and TRBJ2-3; 8 bases agree with TRBD2. Germline trimming cut 2 bases from V and 2 bases from J; bases unmatched to any gene: 15. This CDR3 is 19 amino acids long. The germline CDR1 and CDR2 sequences are LGHNA and YSLEER.

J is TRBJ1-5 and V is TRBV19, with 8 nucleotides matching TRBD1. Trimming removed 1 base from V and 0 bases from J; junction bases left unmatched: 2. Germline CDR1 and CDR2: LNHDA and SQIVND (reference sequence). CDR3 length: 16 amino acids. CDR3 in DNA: TGTGCCAGTAGTATAGTGGACAGGGCTAGCAATCAGCCCCAGCATTTT. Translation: CASSIVDRASNQPQHF. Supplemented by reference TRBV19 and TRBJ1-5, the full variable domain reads DGGITQSPKYLFRKEGQNVTLSCEQNLNHDAMYWYRQDPGQGLRLIYYSQIVNDFQKGDIAEGYSVSREKKESFPLTVTSAQKNPTAFYLCASSIVDRASNQPQHFGDGTRLSIL.

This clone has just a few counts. The CDR3 DNA follows: TGTGCCAGCAGTACGGGGGAATTCACTGAAGCTTTCTTT. Encoded protein: CASSTGEFTEAFF. The chain is built from TRBV6-2 or TRBV6-3 and TRBJ1-1; tentatively, D is TRBD1 (5 bases). The V end was cut by 5 bases, the J end by 4 bases, with 11 bases between. Germline V gene lookup returns CDR1 MNHEY and CDR2 SVGEGT. The CDR3 is 13 amino acids.

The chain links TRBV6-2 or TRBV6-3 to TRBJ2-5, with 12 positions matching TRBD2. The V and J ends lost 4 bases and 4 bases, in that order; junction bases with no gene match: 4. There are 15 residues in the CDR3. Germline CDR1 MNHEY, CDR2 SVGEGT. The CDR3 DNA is TGTGCCAGCAGTTCCGTGACTAGCGGGGGAGAGACCCAGTACTTC. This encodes CASSSVTSGGETQYF.

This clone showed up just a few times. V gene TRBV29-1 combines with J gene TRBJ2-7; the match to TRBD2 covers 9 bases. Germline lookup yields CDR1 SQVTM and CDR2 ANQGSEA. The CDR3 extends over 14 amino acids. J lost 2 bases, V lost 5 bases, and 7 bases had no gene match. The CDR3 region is CSVKSGGRTYEQYF. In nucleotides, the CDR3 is TGCAGCGTTAAAAGCGGGGGGAGGACCTACGAGCAGTACTTC.

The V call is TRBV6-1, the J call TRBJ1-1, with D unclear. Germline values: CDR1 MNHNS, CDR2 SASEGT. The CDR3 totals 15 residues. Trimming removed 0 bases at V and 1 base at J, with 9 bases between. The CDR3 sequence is CASSEAGARNTEAFF. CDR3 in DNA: TGTGCCAGCAGTGAAGCGGGAGCGCGGAACACTGAAGCTTTCTTT.

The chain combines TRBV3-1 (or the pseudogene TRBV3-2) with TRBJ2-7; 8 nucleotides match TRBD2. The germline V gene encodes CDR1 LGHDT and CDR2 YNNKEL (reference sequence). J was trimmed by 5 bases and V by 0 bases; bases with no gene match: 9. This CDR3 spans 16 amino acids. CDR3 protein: CASSQEVRGGVHEQYF. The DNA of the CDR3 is TGTGCCAGCAGCCAAGAGGTCCGGGGGGGCGTCCACGAGCAGTACTTC.

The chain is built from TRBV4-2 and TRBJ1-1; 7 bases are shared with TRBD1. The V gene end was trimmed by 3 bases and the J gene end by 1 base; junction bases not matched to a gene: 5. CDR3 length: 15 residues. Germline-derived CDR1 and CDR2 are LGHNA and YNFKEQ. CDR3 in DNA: TGTGCCAGCAGCCAGCCGGGACAGCCGAACACTGAAGCTTTCTTT. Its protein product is CASSQPGQPNTEAFF.

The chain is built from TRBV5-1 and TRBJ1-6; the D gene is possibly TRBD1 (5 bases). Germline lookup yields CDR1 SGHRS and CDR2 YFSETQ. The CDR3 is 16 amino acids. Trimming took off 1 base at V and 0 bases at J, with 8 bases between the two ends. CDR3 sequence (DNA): TGCGCCAGCAGCTTGACAGACAGCTCCTATAATTCACCCCTCCACTTT. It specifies CASSLTDSSYNSPLHF.

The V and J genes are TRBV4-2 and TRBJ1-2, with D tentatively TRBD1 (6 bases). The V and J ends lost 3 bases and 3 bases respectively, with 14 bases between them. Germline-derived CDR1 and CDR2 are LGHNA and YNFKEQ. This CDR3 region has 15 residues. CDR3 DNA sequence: TGTGCCAGCAGCCACCCGACGGACAGTTACTATGGCTACACCTTC. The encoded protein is CASSHPTDSYYGYTF.

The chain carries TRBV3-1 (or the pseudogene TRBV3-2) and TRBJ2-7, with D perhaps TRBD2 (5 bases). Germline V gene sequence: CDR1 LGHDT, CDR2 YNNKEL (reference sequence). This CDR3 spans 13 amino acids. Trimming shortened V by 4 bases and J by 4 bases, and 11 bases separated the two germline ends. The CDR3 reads CASSRTVAYEQYF. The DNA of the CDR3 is TGTGCCAGCAGCCGGACTGTTGCGTACGAGCAGTACTTC.

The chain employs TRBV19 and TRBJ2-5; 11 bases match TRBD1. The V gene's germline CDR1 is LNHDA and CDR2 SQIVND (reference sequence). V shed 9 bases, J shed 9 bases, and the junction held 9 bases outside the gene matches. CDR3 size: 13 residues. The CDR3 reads CASQPGQGVSQYF. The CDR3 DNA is TGTGCCAGCCAGCCGGGACAGGGGGTTTCCCAGTACTTC. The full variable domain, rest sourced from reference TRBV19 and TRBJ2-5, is DGGITQSPKYLFRKEGQNVTLSCEQNLNHDAMYWYRQDPGQGLRLIYYSQIVNDFQKGDIAEGYSVSREKKESFPLTVTSAQKNPTAFYLCASQPGQGVSQYFGPGTRLLVL.

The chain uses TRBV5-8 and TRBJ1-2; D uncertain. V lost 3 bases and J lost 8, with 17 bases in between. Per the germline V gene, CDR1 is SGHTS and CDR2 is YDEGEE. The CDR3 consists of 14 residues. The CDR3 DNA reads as TGTGCCAGCAGCTCCATTACCGGGTTTTCGGGCTACACCTTC. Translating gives CASSSITGFSGYTF.